One and the same sample provided the 13 T cell receptor beta chains below, sequenced in a study of blood T cell repertoires in COVID-19. Using immunoSEQ multiplex PCR, the repertoire was profiled, and TCRdb retains in-frame clones only, with some absent. The table shows approximately 400,000 clones, with more than 80% occurring only once. Sequencing used peripheral blood. The receptors stem from a man in his forties or fifties with acute or convalescent COVID-19.

The chain combines TRBV7-6 with TRBJ2-2; 13 bases agree with TRBD2. This CDR3 is built from 16 residues. CDR1 SGHVS and CDR2 FNYEAQ come from the germline V gene. J gave up 4 bases and V 4 bases, and 3 bases lay outside the gene matches. In DNA, the CDR3 is TGTGCCAGCAGCTCCACTAGCGGGGGGGCCACCGGGGAGCTGTTTTTT. Protein product: CASSSTSGGATGELFF.

The chain employs TRBV9 and TRBJ1-2; D gene uncertain. Trimming removed 0 bases at V and 2 bases at J, with 11 bases between. Germline CDR1 reads SGDLS; CDR2 reads YYNGEE. The CDR3 has 15 amino acids. CDR3 region: CASSVGPGRNYGYTF. In DNA, the CDR3 is TGTGCCAGCAGCGTAGGGCCGGGAAGGAACTATGGCTACACCTTC.

Concerning this clone: Other DNA sequences from this sample encode an identical CDR3 as well. The chain has TRBV7-8 and TRBJ2-3; TRBD2 might be the D (6 bases). Germline loops: CDR1 SGHVS, CDR2 FQNEAQ. Trimming took off 1 base at V and 2 bases at J, with 13 bases between the two ends. The CDR3 consists of 16 residues. The CDR3 reads CASSLVAGLNTDTQYF. CDR3 DNA sequence: TGTGCCAGCAGCTTAGTCGCGGGACTCAACACAGATACGCAGTATTTT.

This chain connects TRBV5-1 to TRBJ1-2; 11 nucleotides align to TRBD1. The germline V gene encodes CDR1 SGHRS and CDR2 YFSETQ. V dropped 4 bases and J dropped 9; count of bases not matched to a gene: 8. The CDR3 contains 14 residues. The CDR3 loop reads CASSQRGQGASYTF. CDR3 nucleotides: TGCGCCAGCAGCCAGAGAGGACAGGGGGCGAGCTACACCTTC.

The genes are TRBV6-5 and TRBJ2-2, with D possibly being TRBD1 (6 bases). Germline V lookup: CDR1 MNHEY, CDR2 SVGAGI. This CDR3 has 14 residues. Between the trimmed V and J ends, which lost 7 bases and 5 bases, there was a span of 14 bases. CDR3 nucleotide sequence: TGTGCCAGCACCAGGGGCGTCCAAACCGGGGAGCTGTTTTTT. Translation: CASTRGVQTGELFF.

This clone appeared a few times. The rearrangement links TRBV29-1 to TRBJ1-2; D gene unclear. CDR1 is SQVTM and CDR2 is ANQGSEA in the germline V gene. Trimming removed 6 bases from V and 2 bases from J, with 13 bases in between. This CDR3 is built from 13 residues. CDR3 protein: CSVRGVSNYGYTF. The CDR3 nucleotides are TGCAGCGTCCGGGGAGTGTCCAACTATGGCTACACCTTC.

The chain is built from TRBV5-1 and TRBJ1-2, with 7 bases identical to TRBD1. Trimming took 2 bases from V and 2 from J; bases not matched to a gene: 6. Germline assignment: CDR1 SGHRS and CDR2 YFSETQ. The CDR3 loop spans 15 amino acids. For the CDR3, the DNA is TGCGCCAGCAGCTTTACTGGACAGGCGAACTATGGCTACACCTTC. Amino acids: CASSFTGQANYGYTF.

In regard to this clone: A single base is all that separates this from a far larger clone, so a read error is likely. This chain connects TRBV11-2 to TRBJ1-1; the D is unclear. Per germline, CDR1 SGHAT and CDR2 FQNNGV. There are 13 residues in the CDR3. V was clipped by 3 bases and J by 0 bases, with 5 bases between them. The CDR3 loop is CASSFDMNTEAFF. CDR3 nucleotide sequence: TGTGCCAGCAGCTTCGACATGAACACTGAAGCTTTCTTT.

This chain connects TRBV4-1 to TRBJ2-7, with D possibly TRBD1 on 5 matching bases. The germline V gene has CDR1 MGHRA and CDR2 YSYEKL. This CDR3 has 13 residues. Trimming took 1 base from V and 9 from J, leaving 13 bases between them. Written as DNA, the CDR3 is TGCGCCAGCAGCCAAGCAGATGGGGCTGGGCAGTACTTC. It encodes CASSQADGAGQYF.

This clone was observed once. The V call is TRBV25-1, the J call TRBJ2-1, with D perhaps matching TRBD2 (5 bases). The CDR3 sequence is 13 residues long. The ends were cut back, 5 bases at V and 12 bases at J, with 17 bases in the middle. Per germline, CDR1 MGHDK and CDR2 SYGVNS. The CDR3 protein is CASSRSRYEGQFF. CDR3 DNA: TGTGCCAGCAGTAGAAGCAGATATGAGGGGCAGTTCTTC. Full variable domain (outside the CDR3, taken from reference TRBV25-1 and TRBJ2-1): EADIYQTPRYLVIGTGKKITLECSQTMGHDKMYWYQQDPGMELHLIHYSYGVNSTEKGDLSSESTVSRIRTEHFPLTLESARPSHTSQYLCASSRSRYEGQFFGPGTRLTVL.

This chain connects TRBV4-1 to TRBJ2-1; 10 bases are shared with TRBD1. Germline CDR1 is MGHRA and CDR2 is YSYEKL. The CDR3 runs 15 residues. V lost 7 bases to trimming and J lost 6 bases; unmatched junction nucleotides: 9. CDR3 nucleotide sequence: TGCGCCAGCACTCACCGGGACAGGGGTTCCAATGAGCAGTTCTTC. It translates to CASTHRDRGSNEQFF.

This clone was seen once. The chain is built from TRBV10-1 and TRBJ2-5; tentatively, D is TRBD1 (7 bases). V was shortened by 3 bases and J by 4 bases, with 12 bases between the two germline ends. Germline CDR1 and CDR2: WNHNN and SYGVQD (reference sequence). The CDR3 is 14 residues long. The CDR3 nucleotides read TGCGCCAGCAGTGACAGGGGGGTTGGAGAGACCCAGTACTTC. This encodes CASSDRGVGETQYF.

This clone was detected once. V gene TRBV2 combines with J gene TRBJ2-7; TRBD2 aligns across 8 bases. V trimming: 6 bases; J trimming: 4 bases; junction bases outside the gene matches: 5. This CDR3 contains 13 residues. Germline CDR1 is SNHLY and CDR2 is FYNNEI. The CDR3 nucleotides are TGTGCCAGCAGCCCCACTAGCGGATACGAGCAGTACTTC. Translated, it gives CASSPTSGYEQYF.